The clone carrying this T cell receptor (beta chain) was seen a handful of times. Profiled with immunoSEQ multiplex PCR; TCRdb holds only in-frame clones, not every one. The sample lists about 100,000 clones; roughly 79% were seen once. This sample is drawn from a study of blood T cell repertoires in COVID-19. This CDR3 is 15 amino acids long. The J segment lost 1 base and the V segment lost 4 bases, leaving 7 bases of the junction unmatched. Germline CDR1 reads SGHNT; CDR2 reads YYREEE (reference sequence). The rearrangement links TRBV5-4 to TRBJ1-1; 7 bases align to TRBD1. The sequence was obtained from a man in his 70s with active or convalescent COVID-19. The sequencing sample was made of peripheral blood. The CDR3 DNA sequence: TGTGCCAGCAGCAATTACAGGGGTCGGAACACTGAAGCTTTCTTT. This sequence encodes CASSNYRGRNTEAFF.